One sample yielded the 17 T cell receptor beta chains listed below, sequenced in a study of CD8+CD57+ T cells in acquired aplastic anemia. Genomic DNA, the template, was used for profiling of the TCR beta VDJ and CDR3. From the reads, TCRdb called clonotypes with MiXCR, one entry per CDR3 protein. The top ten clones hold about a third of a sample with around 50,000 distinct CDR3 sequences, roughly 69% of them seen once. The sample taken for sequencing was sorted CD4+, CD8+, or CD8+CD57+ T cells (not recorded which) from PBMCs. Receptors originate from a human donor in good health, serving as a control.

This clonotype is labeled as medium-sized. The CDR3 DNA reads TGTGCCAGCAGTGACATAGCGATCTCCTACGAGCAGTACTTC. This codes for CASSDIAISYEQYF. This sequence joins TRBV2 and TRBJ2-7; D is possibly TRBD2 (5 bases). Germline loops: CDR1 SNHLY, CDR2 FYNNEI. The CDR3 runs 14 residues. Trimming cost V 3 bases and J 0 bases, with 9 bases left between them.

About this clonotype: One end of the junction is discordant with germline, which a read error may explain. V gene TRBV2 combines with J gene TRBJ1-5; possible D gene TRBD1, 6 bases. Germline lookup yields CDR1 SNHLY and CDR2 FYNNEI. This CDR3 spans 12 amino acids. The CDR3 DNA reads TGTGCCAGCAGTGACGGATGGGACAAGGGCAATTTT. It translates to CASSDGWDKGNF.

The chain joins TRBV10-3 to TRBJ1-2, with 8 bases matching TRBD1. Trimming took 6 bases from V and 4 from J; bases not matched to a gene: 7. CDR1 is ENHRY, CDR2 SYGVKD, per germline. This CDR3 has 14 amino acids. CDR3: CAISLLGQVYGYTF. The CDR3, as DNA: TGTGCCATCAGCCTACTGGGACAGGTCTATGGCTACACCTTC.

The chain employs TRBV29-1 and TRBJ2-1; the match to TRBD2 covers 8 bases. V lost 0 bases, J lost 1 base, and 2 bases stayed unmatched. Germline V CDR1 and CDR2: SQVTM, ANQGSEA. The CDR3 runs 15 residues. The DNA of the CDR3 is TGCAGCGTTGAAGATCGGGGGGGATCCTACAATGAGCAGTTCTTC. Translating gives CSVEDRGGSYNEQFF.

The chain couples TRBV12-5 to TRBJ2-5; perhaps D is TRBD1 or TRBD2 (5 bases each). V dropped 2 bases and J dropped 5 bases, with 12 bases sitting between them. The CDR3 is made up of 14 amino acids. Per germline, CDR1 LGHNT and CDR2 FRNRAP. CDR3 DNA sequence: TGTGCTAGTGGTTTGAGGACGGGGCAGGAGACCCAGTACTTC. It specifies CASGLRTGQETQYF.

The CDR3 DNA reads as TGTGCCAGTAGTATGCAGGGAACAGATACGCAGTATTTT. Translated: CASSMQGTDTQYF. The rearrangement links TRBV19 to TRBJ2-3; D is perhaps TRBD1 (5 bases). Between the trimmed V and J ends, which lost 3 bases and 3 bases, there was a span of 7 bases. Germline V CDR1 and CDR2: LNHDA, SQIVND (reference sequence). The CDR3 has 13 residues.

This clonotype is a singleton in its sample. V and J are TRBV4-2 and TRBJ2-3; 9 positions agree with TRBD2. CDR3 size: 16 residues. With V trimmed by 1 base and J by 5 bases, 7 bases remained unmatched. Germline assignment: CDR1 LGHNA and CDR2 YNFKEQ. The CDR3 loop is CASSQVVAGVGDTQYF. Written as DNA, the CDR3 is TGTGCCAGCAGCCAAGTTGTAGCGGGAGTGGGAGATACGCAGTATTTT.

V usage is TRBV29-1 and J usage is TRBJ2-7; no firm D call. Germline CDR1 reads SQVTM; CDR2 reads ANQGSEA. Trimming left V 6 bases short and J 4 bases short, with 10 bases between. The CDR3 length is 11 residues. The CDR3 nucleotides are TGCAGCGTAGAAACAGATTACGAGCAGTACTTC. It translates to CSVETDYEQYF.

The V call is TRBV10-3, the J call TRBJ2-7, with 7 bases aligning to TRBD1. The CDR3 contains 14 residues. In germline, CDR1 is ENHRY, CDR2 SYGVKD. V was pared by 2 bases and J by 6 bases, with 7 bases of the junction left unmatched. Here the CDR3 reads CAISEGQERGEQYF. The CDR3 DNA reads as TGTGCCATCAGTGAGGGACAGGAGAGGGGCGAGCAGTACTTC.

The chain employs TRBV19 and TRBJ2-7; maybe TRBD1 (5 bases). The CDR3 runs to 14 residues. Trimming removed 3 bases at V and 7 bases at J, with 16 bases between. The V gene's germline CDR1 is LNHDA and CDR2 SQIVND (reference sequence). As DNA, the CDR3 is TGTGCCAGTAGTATGTACAGTCTTCCAGGGGAGCAGTACTTC. Encoded protein: CASSMYSLPGEQYF.

The chain joins TRBV2 to TRBJ1-5, with a weak D call TRBD1 (6 bases). Germline V gene lookup returns CDR1 SNHLY and CDR2 FYNNEI. The CDR3 is made up of 15 amino acids. Trimming cost V 5 bases and J 7 bases, with 18 bases left between them. The CDR3 is CASSHPTGEVQPQHF. The CDR3, as DNA: TGTGCCAGCAGTCACCCGACAGGTGAAGTCCAGCCCCAGCATTTT.

The J gene is TRBJ2-3, the V gene TRBV29-1; 12 bases map to TRBD2. The junction had 4 bases not matched to a gene; V was cut back by 7 bases and J by 5 bases. This CDR3 has 13 amino acids. Germline V CDR1 and CDR2: SQVTM, ANQGSEA. CDR3 sequence (DNA): TGCAGCGGACTAGCGGGAGTGGGAGATACGCAGTATTTT. It codes for CSGLAGVGDTQYF.

The J gene is TRBJ1-1, the V gene TRBV11-2, with 7 bases lining up with TRBD1. Germline V gene lookup returns CDR1 SGHAT and CDR2 FQNNGV. V lost 6 bases and J lost 5; bases outside the gene matches: 12. This CDR3 region has 15 residues. The CDR3 nucleotides read TGTGCCAGCAGTGTTTCGACAGGGTACGGAACTGAAGCTTTCTTT. It codes for CASSVSTGYGTEAFF.

This chain uses TRBV15 with TRBJ2-7; D is unclear. From germline, CDR1 is LNHNV and CDR2 YYDKDF (reference sequence). V was clipped by 5 bases and J by 2 bases, with 16 bases between them. The CDR3 is 15 residues long. Written as DNA, the CDR3 is TGTGCCACCAGCTTAAAAGGTGACCAGCCCTACGAGCAGTACTTC. Its translation is CATSLKGDQPYEQYF.

The CDR3 region is CASSGQSLYNEQFF. DNA for the CDR3: TGTGCCAGCTCCGGACAGTCCCTCTACAATGAGCAGTTCTTC. This chain links TRBV19 with TRBJ2-1, with D perhaps matching TRBD1 (6 bases). V was cut by 9 bases and J by 3 bases, with 15 bases left in between. The CDR3 has 14 residues. Germline loops: CDR1 LNHDA, CDR2 SQIVND (reference sequence).

V usage is TRBV9 and J usage is TRBJ2-7, with 8 bases aligning to TRBD1. V lost 1 base to trimming and J lost 6 bases; unmatched junction nucleotides: 9. The V gene's germline CDR1 is SGDLS and CDR2 YYNGEE. This CDR3 has 15 residues. The CDR3 loop reads CASSVSQTGVGEQYF. The CDR3 DNA reads as TGTGCCAGCAGCGTAAGTCAGACAGGGGTAGGCGAGCAGTACTTC.

This chain links TRBV29-1 with TRBJ2-1; D gene unclear. V gave up 6 bases and J gave up 0 bases, with 9 bases separating them. This CDR3 has 13 amino acids. In germline, CDR1 is SQVTM, CDR2 ANQGSEA. The CDR3 here is CSVDFRSYNEQFF. DNA of the CDR3: TGCAGCGTCGACTTCCGCTCCTACAATGAGCAGTTCTTC.